What follows are 15 T cell receptor beta chains derived from one specimen sequenced in a study of control samples from healthy donors and cancer patients. Assay: immunoSEQ multiplex PCR; the TCRdb copy retains only in-frame clones and omits some. This sample has approximately 87,000 clones; around 91% occur once, and the top ten carry approximately 15%. Specimen: blood. The receptors shown here come from a man in his fifties in good health.

CDR3 sequence: CASCRTGDLNEQFF. The DNA of the CDR3 is TGCGCCAGCTGTCGGACAGGAGATCTCAATGAGCAGTTCTTC. The chain uses TRBV5-1 and TRBJ2-1, with 7 bases fitting TRBD1. V lost 7 bases to trimming and J lost 6 bases; unmatched junction nucleotides: 10. CDR1 SGHRS and CDR2 YFSETQ come from the germline V gene. This CDR3 contains 14 residues.

This sequence joins TRBV5-1 and TRBJ1-1, with 10 bases aligning to TRBD1. V shed 2 bases, J shed 5 bases, and the junction held 6 bases outside the gene matches. This CDR3 region has 15 residues. The V gene's germline CDR1 is SGHRS and CDR2 YFSETQ. CDR3 nucleotide sequence: TGCGCCAGCAGCTTTTCCGGGACAGGGGAGACTGAAGCTTTCTTT. Translated: CASSFSGTGETEAFF.

The chain has TRBV6-6 and TRBJ2-2; 7 positions agree with TRBD2. Germline V gives CDR1 MNHNY, CDR2 SVGAGI (reference sequence). V lost 5 bases to trimming and J lost 2 bases; unmatched junction nucleotides: 2. The CDR3 covers 14 residues. This CDR3 is CASSLAVNTGELFF. In DNA form, the CDR3 reads TGTGCCAGCAGTCTAGCGGTTAACACCGGGGAGCTGTTTTTT.

The chain employs TRBV18 and TRBJ2-5; D might be TRBD2 (5 bases). CDR3 length: 13 amino acids. Per germline, CDR1 KGHSH and CDR2 LQKENI. V was pared by 3 bases and J by 4 bases, with 9 bases between. Here the CDR3 DNA reads TGTGCCAGCTCACCCGGGATGAGAGAGACCCAGTACTTC. Encoded protein: CASSPGMRETQYF.

The chain joins TRBV27 to TRBJ1-5, with no clear D. The CDR3 totals 14 residues. The V gene lost 3 bases and the J gene lost 0 bases, with 6 bases spanning the gap. Germline V gives CDR1 MNHEY, CDR2 SMNVEV (reference sequence). The CDR3 protein is CASSLTVSNQPQHF. CDR3 in DNA: TGTGCCAGCAGTTTGACGGTTAGCAATCAGCCCCAGCATTTT.

V usage is TRBV5-1 and J usage is TRBJ1-1, with D possibly TRBD1 on 5 matching bases. The CDR3 loop spans 14 amino acids. Looked up from germline, CDR1 is SGHRS and CDR2 is YFSETQ. Trimming left V 5 bases short and J 3 bases short, with 14 bases between. This CDR3 is CASSPEPGDTEAFF. The CDR3 DNA reads as TGCGCCAGCAGTCCCGAGCCGGGGGACACTGAAGCTTTCTTT.

J is TRBJ1-3 and V is TRBV30; D gene unclear. Trimming took off 1 base at V and 0 bases at J, with 7 bases between the two ends. The germline CDR1 and CDR2 sequences are GTSNPN and SVGIG (reference sequence). This CDR3 region has 14 residues. Here the CDR3 DNA reads TGTGCCTGGAGTGGGCACCCCTCTGGAAACACCATATATTTT. Its protein product is CAWSGHPSGNTIYF. Drawing the rest from reference TRBV30 and TRBJ1-3, the complete variable domain is SQTIHQWPATLVQPVGSPLSLECTVEGTSNPNLYWYRQAAGRGLQLLFYSVGIGQISSEVPQNLSASRPQDRQFILSSKKLLLSDSGFYLCAWSGHPSGNTIYFGEGSWLTVV.

The chain links TRBV6-6 to TRBJ1-5; 10 bases agree with TRBD1. CDR3 length equals 14 residues. The V segment lost 8 bases and the J segment 3 bases; nucleotides outside the gene matches: 4. Germline V gene sequence: CDR1 MNHNY, CDR2 SVGAGI (reference sequence). CDR3 protein: CASQGQGNNQPQHF. The CDR3, as DNA: TGTGCCAGCCAGGGACAGGGGAACAATCAGCCCCAGCATTTT.

V is TRBV5-6 and J is TRBJ2-3, with 10 positions matching TRBD1. The CDR3 sequence is 14 residues long. V lost 2 bases to trimming and J lost 4 bases; unmatched junction nucleotides: 1. Germline lookup yields CDR1 SGHDT and CDR2 YYEEEE. CDR3 in amino acids: CASSFGTGADTQYF. DNA of the CDR3: TGTGCCAGCAGCTTCGGGACAGGGGCAGATACGCAGTATTTT.

The chain couples TRBV10-3 to TRBJ1-2; maybe TRBD1 (6 bases). The V end was cut by 10 bases, the J end by 3 bases, with 15 bases between. The germline V gene encodes CDR1 ENHRY and CDR2 SYGVKD. The CDR3 has 13 amino acids. CDR3 coding DNA: TGTGCCACCCAGGGGCGACTGGACTATGGCTACACCTTC. This codes for CATQGRLDYGYTF.

The chain has TRBV9 and TRBJ1-4; the D is unclear. The length of the CDR3 is 14 residues. V lost 2 bases to trimming and J lost 3 bases, with 8 bases between them. In germline, CDR1 is SGDLS, CDR2 YYNGEE. CDR3 sequence: CASSVTGSNEKLFF. The CDR3 coding sequence is TGTGCCAGCAGCGTCACGGGATCTAATGAAAAACTGTTTTTT.

This chain uses TRBV19 with TRBJ1-5, with D unclear. The CDR3 runs to 15 residues. Germline V gene lookup returns CDR1 LNHDA and CDR2 SQIVND (reference sequence). Trimming removed 5 bases at V and 6 bases at J, with 17 bases between. CDR3 sequence reads: CASSEAVRSSQPQHF. The CDR3 DNA sequence: TGTGCCAGTAGTGAAGCAGTACGGTCTAGTCAGCCCCAGCATTTT. Full variable domain (rest looked up from reference TRBV19 and TRBJ1-5): DGGITQSPKYLFRKEGQNVTLSCEQNLNHDAMYWYRQDPGQGLRLIYYSQIVNDFQKGDIAEGYSVSREKKESFPLTVTSAQKNPTAFYLCASSEAVRSSQPQHFGDGTRLSIL.

This chain connects TRBV11-2 to TRBJ2-2, with 7 bases matching TRBD2. From germline, CDR1 is SGHAT and CDR2 FQNNGV. The length of the CDR3 is 14 residues. With V trimmed by 1 base and J by 5 bases, 1 base remained unmatched. CDR3 bases: TGTGCCAGCAGCTTAGCGGGGGGTACCGGGGAGCTGTTTTTT. Protein sequence: CASSLAGGTGELFF.

The chain couples TRBV29-1 to TRBJ1-2, with 11 bases that match TRBD1. Germline-derived CDR1 and CDR2 are SQVTM and ANQGSEA. This CDR3 comprises 13 residues. Losses at the gene ends were 7 bases for V and 1 base for J; bases not matched to a gene: 2. The CDR3 loop is CSAGTGGNYGYTF. CDR3 nucleotides: TGCAGCGCCGGGACAGGGGGTAACTATGGCTACACCTTC.

There are a few counts of this clone. The V gene is TRBV30, the J gene TRBJ1-5, with D perhaps matching TRBD1 (5 bases). Trimming shortened V by 0 bases and J by 0 bases, and 6 bases separated the two germline ends. This CDR3 has 14 residues. Germline CDR1 is GTSNPN and CDR2 is SVGIG (reference sequence). CDR3 region: CAWSVGGSNQPQHF. In DNA form, the CDR3 reads TGTGCCTGGAGTGTGGGGGGTAGCAATCAGCCCCAGCATTTT.